A selection of T cell receptor beta chains follows, all from one sample in a study of blood T cell repertoires in COVID-19. Clones were read by immunoSEQ multiplex PCR, and TCRdb kept only the in-frame ones, dropping some. The table shows about 170,000 clones, with less than 85% occurring only once. The sample was peripheral blood. The receptors were sampled from a woman aged 40 to 55 with COVID-19, enrolled during active disease. Both conserved end residues are trimmed from each CDR3. Fields, in order: J gene, D gene, V gene, CDR3 protein. D genes are given only for firm matches.

TRBJ2-3,.,TRBV2,ASNFRGTDTQY
TRBJ1-4,.,TRBV4-1,ASSTSGGVTNEKLF
TRBJ1-4,.,TRBV6-4,ASSSIQGGKLF
TRBJ2-1,.,TRBV7-9,ASSLALNEQF
TRBJ2-2,.,TRBV5-6,ASSLDPSATGELF
TRBJ2-1,TRBD1,TRBV3-1/TRBV3-2,ASSVDRGGNEQF
TRBJ1-1,.,TRBV27,ASRYAGENTEAF
TRBJ1-1,.,TRBV6-5,ASSYSRMNTEAF
TRBJ2-5,TRBD1,TRBV5-8,ASRRSTGGDQETQY
TRBJ1-5,.,TRBV5-1,ASSPGFGSNQPQH
TRBJ2-5,.,TRBV19,ASSIPGMLQETQY
TRBJ1-1,TRBD1,TRBV5-1,ASSSGTGTAF
TRBJ2-7,.,TRBV11-2,ASSLRSRGVTSYEQY
TRBJ2-1,TRBD1,TRBV7-9,ASSTTGTGSNEQF
TRBJ1-6,.,TRBV6-5,ASSYDSNSPLH
TRBJ2-5,.,TRBV30,ACSHSGQETQY
TRBJ1-5,.,TRBV19,ASSISRQYNQPQH
TRBJ2-7,.,TRBV25-1,ASRDGSSYEQY
TRBJ2-7,.,TRBV27,ASSLSGTTNYEQY
TRBJ2-1,.,TRBV28,ASSSRQRGRHNEQF
TRBJ1-6,.,TRBV6-1,ASSDGREVPLH
TRBJ1-2,.,TRBV7-9,ASSLVEADGYT
TRBJ2-3,.,TRBV5-6,ASSLGPWEEGTNTQY
TRBJ1-5,TRBD1,TRBV2,ASRVDRGRNQPQH
TRBJ2-1,.,TRBV6-6,ASSEGNEQF
TRBJ2-2,TRBD1,TRBV11-2,ASSLDDWTGDTGELF
TRBJ1-2,.,TRBV20-1,SASVQNYGYT
TRBJ2-1,.,TRBV19,ASSLGGNEQF
TRBJ1-1,.,TRBV12-3/TRBV12-4,ASSSGVATEAF
TRBJ1-6,.,TRBV30,AWSVQDYSPLH
TRBJ1-6,TRBD1,TRBV28,AIPGTGNTSPLH
TRBJ2-5,TRBD2,TRBV2,ASSGMVAGQY
TRBJ2-5,.,TRBV29-1,SVEFGSRTQY
TRBJ2-2,.,TRBV6-5,ASRPQGPGELF